Each of the 26 T cell receptor beta chains below was sequenced from the same sample in a study of T cell responses to AZD1222 COVID-19 vaccine. Measured with immunoSEQ multiplex PCR; TCRdb has only the in-frame clones, and not every one. The repertoire holds some 150,000 clones, with 89% as singletons. The sequenced sample was peripheral blood, obtained 28 days after the second AZD1222 dose. These receptor sequences come from an adult who received the AZD1222 COVID-19 vaccine.

This sequence joins TRBV2 and TRBJ1-5; 9 bases line up with TRBD1. Trimming cost V 0 bases and J 7 bases; bases outside gene matches: 10. Germline-derived CDR1 and CDR2 are SNHLY and FYNNEI. This CDR3 comprises 17 residues. The CDR3 DNA reads as TGTGCCAGCAGTGAAGCGGGGGGGACAGGGATAGGACAGCCCCAGCATTTT. Translated: CASSEAGGTGIGQPQHF. Full variable domain (remainder filled in from reference TRBV2 and TRBJ1-5): EPEVTQTPSHQVTQMGQEVILRCVPISNHLYFYWYRQILGQKVEFLVSFYNNEISEKSEIFDDQFSVERPDGSNFTLKIRSTKLEDSAMYFCASSEAGGTGIGQPQHFGDGTRLSIL.

The gene calls are TRBV11-2 and TRBJ1-1; maybe TRBD1 (5 bases). Germline V gene data show CDR1 as SGHAT and CDR2 as FQNNGV. The CDR3 spans 15 residues. Trimming cost V 3 bases and J 1 base, with 12 bases left between them. CDR3 amino acids: CASSFWGRPNTEAFF. As DNA, the CDR3 is TGTGCCAGCAGCTTTTGGGGCAGACCGAACACTGAAGCTTTCTTT.

The chain joins TRBV18 to TRBJ2-1, with a tentative D call TRBD1 (5 bases). CDR3 length: 13 residues. The V end lost 0 bases, the J end lost 5 bases, and 5 bases lay between the germline ends. The V gene's germline CDR1 is KGHSH and CDR2 LQKENI. The CDR3 loop reads CASSPPQDNEQFF. The CDR3, as DNA: TGTGCCAGCTCACCACCACAGGACAATGAGCAGTTCTTC.

The genes are TRBV7-2 and TRBJ2-2; 13 bases map to TRBD2. Germline V CDR1 and CDR2: SGHTA, FQGNSA. The J segment lost 4 bases and the V segment lost 7 bases, leaving 9 bases of the junction unmatched. The CDR3 contains 17 residues. The CDR3 DNA reads TGTGCCAGCACCCTCGGACTAGCGGGAGTGAGCACCGGGGAGCTGTTTTTT. It encodes CASTLGLAGVSTGELFF.

The chain combines TRBV7-2 with TRBJ1-3; D perhaps matches TRBD1 (6 bases). Germline-derived CDR1 and CDR2 are SGHTA and FQGNSA. The CDR3 is 17 residues long. Between the trimmed V and J ends, which lost 1 base and 0 bases, there was a span of 13 bases. The CDR3 here is CASSLEPGAYSGNTIYF. The CDR3 DNA follows: TGTGCCAGCAGCTTAGAGCCGGGGGCCTACTCTGGAAACACCATATATTTT.

This chain uses TRBV27 with TRBJ2-1; 11 nucleotides line up with TRBD2. This CDR3 spans 20 amino acids. Trimming took 2 bases from V and 2 from J; bases not matched to a gene: 14. The germline V gene has CDR1 MNHEY and CDR2 SMNVEV (reference sequence). For the CDR3, the DNA is TGTGCCAGCAGTTTAGGCCCGGGACTAGCGGAGCTGGCGACCTACAATGAGCAGTTCTTC. This encodes CASSLGPGLAELATYNEQFF.

The rearrangement uses TRBV6-5 and TRBJ1-2; D call uncertain. Germline V CDR1 and CDR2: MNHEY, SVGAGI. The CDR3 consists of 14 residues. The V and J ends lost 6 bases and 3 bases respectively, with 14 bases between them. Here the CDR3 DNA reads TGTGCCAGCAGCCCCACGGACGTTTACTATGGCTACACCTTC. It is translated as CASSPTDVYYGYTF.

This clone showed up just once. The chain is built from TRBV2 and TRBJ2-7; a weak D match, TRBD2 (6 bases). The CDR3 has 15 amino acids. From germline, CDR1 is SNHLY and CDR2 FYNNEI. The germline V and J ends were trimmed by 5 bases and 0 bases, with 14 bases remaining between them. The CDR3 spells CASSPRGSISYEQYF. The CDR3 region has the DNA TGTGCCAGCAGTCCCCGGGGGTCTATCTCCTACGAGCAGTACTTC. The full variable domain, in which reference TRBV2 and TRBJ2-7 provide the parts outside the CDR3, is EPEVTQTPSHQVTQMGQEVILRCVPISNHLYFYWYRQILGQKVEFLVSFYNNEISEKSEIFDDQFSVERPDGSNFTLKIRSTKLEDSAMYFCASSPRGSISYEQYFGPGTRLTVT.

The chain employs TRBV7-8 and TRBJ2-7, with 8 bases fitting TRBD1. CDR3 length equals 13 residues. The germline gives CDR1 SGHVS, CDR2 FQNEAQ. The trim removed 10 bases at V and 3 bases at J, leaving 8 bases unmatched. The CDR3 here is CATGTGDNYEQYF. The DNA for the CDR3 is TGTGCCACCGGGACAGGCGATAACTACGAGCAGTACTTC.

The rearrangement joins TRBV19 to TRBJ1-5; perhaps TRBD1 as D (6 bases). Germline values: CDR1 LNHDA, CDR2 SQIVND (reference sequence). V dropped 1 base and J dropped 3 bases, with 10 bases sitting between them. CDR3 length: 15 residues. CDR3 loop: CASSIGTEFNQPQHF. CDR3 DNA sequence: TGTGCCAGTAGTATAGGGACAGAATTCAATCAGCCCCAGCATTTT. Full variable domain (outside the CDR3, taken from reference TRBV19 and TRBJ1-5): DGGITQSPKYLFRKEGQNVTLSCEQNLNHDAMYWYRQDPGQGLRLIYYSQIVNDFQKGDIAEGYSVSREKKESFPLTVTSAQKNPTAFYLCASSIGTEFNQPQHFGDGTRLSIL.

The rearrangement joins TRBV21-1 to TRBJ2-7; the table assigns TRBD1, which was not confirmed against the DNA. TRBV21-1 is marked as a pseudogene. The CDR3 loop spans 17 amino acids. The chain's CDR3 is CASRSEGRGLFSYEQYF. CDR3 DNA sequence: TGTGCCAGCAGATCAGAGGGCAGGGGGCTTTTCTCCTACGAGCAGTACTTC.

This sequence joins TRBV15 and TRBJ2-3, with D unresolved. This CDR3 region has 15 residues. Germline CDR1 and CDR2: LNHNV and YYDKDF (reference sequence). V lost 0 bases and J 4 bases, leaving 11 bases between the germline ends. CDR3: CATSRDSAGADTQYF. The CDR3 bases are TGTGCCACCAGCAGAGACTCAGCCGGCGCAGATACGCAGTATTTT. The variable domain in full, completed from reference TRBV15 and TRBJ2-3, reads DAMVIQNPRYQVTQFGKPVTLSCSQTLNHNVMYWYQQKSSQAPKLLFHYYDKDFNNEADTPDNFQSRRPNTSFCFLDIRSPGLGDTAMYLCATSRDSAGADTQYFGPGTRLTVL.

This chain joins TRBV28 and TRBJ1-5; no definite D call. CDR1 and CDR2 from the germline V gene are MDHEN and SYDVKM. The CDR3 is 16 residues long. The V end lost 6 bases, the J end lost 0 bases, and 15 bases lay between the germline ends. CDR3 amino acids: CASSLGIQYSNQPQHF. In nucleotides, the CDR3 is TGTGCCAGCAGCCTAGGGATACAGTATAGCAATCAGCCCCAGCATTTT.

The chain carries TRBV29-1 and TRBJ1-2; TRBD1 might be the D (6 bases). Germline values: CDR1 SQVTM, CDR2 ANQGSEA. This CDR3 comprises 13 residues. V lost 6 bases to trimming and J lost 3 bases, with 14 bases between them. CDR3 amino acids: CSVGAGQDYGYTF. The CDR3 nucleotides read TGCAGCGTGGGGGCGGGCCAGGACTATGGCTACACCTTC.

The chain has TRBV27 and TRBJ1-2; TRBD1 might be the D (5 bases). This CDR3 comprises 16 residues. CDR1 and CDR2 from the germline V gene are MNHEY and SMNVEV (reference sequence). With 8 bases removed from V and 2 bases from J, the gap between germline ends came to 21 bases. This CDR3 is CASSWAQGAGNYGYTF. The DNA for the CDR3 is TGTGCCAGCTCGTGGGCCCAGGGCGCCGGGAACTATGGCTACACCTTC.

The rearrangement uses TRBV6-2 or TRBV6-3 and TRBJ1-1; no clear D gene. Looked up from germline, CDR1 is MNHEY and CDR2 is SVGEGT. Trimming stripped 5 bases from V and 6 bases from J, with 7 bases between. The length of the CDR3 is 11 residues. The CDR3 nucleotides read TGTGCCAGCAGTGTAGGAGCTGAAGCTTTCTTT. It yields the protein CASSVGAEAFF.

The chain recombines TRBV14 with TRBJ2-3; D perhaps matches TRBD1 (5 bases). The ends were cut back, 0 bases at V and 4 bases at J, with 14 bases in the middle. This CDR3 spans 16 amino acids. Germline V CDR1 and CDR2: SGHDN, FVKESK. This CDR3 is CASSQEWGRGADTQYF. In DNA, the CDR3 is TGTGCCAGCAGCCAAGAGTGGGGTAGGGGCGCAGATACGCAGTATTTT.

CDR3 DNA: TGTGCCAGCAGCTTAGGACAGCTGTCCGGGGCCAACGTCCTGACTTTC. This codes for CASSLGQLSGANVLTF. J is TRBJ2-6 and V is TRBV7-2; the D gene is possibly TRBD1 (5 bases). The CDR3 is 16 amino acids. Trimming took off 1 base at V and 4 bases at J, with 11 bases between the two ends. Germline lookup yields CDR1 SGHTA and CDR2 FQGNSA.

The chain employs TRBV5-6 and TRBJ1-2; no firm D call. The CDR3 totals 13 residues. V lost 1 base and J 7 bases, leaving 11 bases between the germline ends. Germline loops: CDR1 SGHDT, CDR2 YYEEEE. CDR3: CASSLRAGGGYTF. CDR3 nucleotide sequence: TGTGCCAGCAGCTTGAGGGCGGGTGGTGGCTACACCTTC.

This chain links TRBV15 with TRBJ2-1; no definite D call. The CDR3 covers 15 residues. The germline V and J ends were trimmed by 2 bases and 7 bases, with 15 bases remaining between them. The germline CDR1 and CDR2 sequences are LNHNV and YYDKDF (reference sequence). This CDR3 reads CATSRYGVVPNEQFF. The DNA for the CDR3 is TGTGCCACCAGCAGATACGGAGTAGTCCCTAATGAGCAGTTCTTC. Supplemented by reference TRBV15 and TRBJ2-1, the full variable domain reads DAMVIQNPRYQVTQFGKPVTLSCSQTLNHNVMYWYQQKSSQAPKLLFHYYDKDFNNEADTPDNFQSRRPNTSFCFLDIRSPGLGDTAMYLCATSRYGVVPNEQFFGPGTRLTVL.

The rearrangement joins TRBV11-2 to TRBJ1-2, with 10 bases that match TRBD1. J gave up 6 bases and V 5 bases, and 6 bases lay outside the gene matches. This CDR3 contains 14 residues. Germline V gene data show CDR1 as SGHAT and CDR2 as FQNNGV. CDR3 DNA: TGTGCCAGCAGCCCAGACAGGGGGCTCGATGGCTACACCTTC. It is translated as CASSPDRGLDGYTF.

This chain joins TRBV6-5 and TRBJ1-6, with 7 bases that match TRBD1. V trimming: 5 bases; J trimming: 7 bases; junction bases outside the gene matches: 8. The germline V gene has CDR1 MNHEY and CDR2 SVGAGI. The CDR3 extends over 15 amino acids. The CDR3 DNA sequence: TGTGCCAGCAGTCGGACAGGACAGTTCAATTCACCCCTCCACTTT. It translates to CASSRTGQFNSPLHF.

Only one count was recorded for this clone. The chain is built from TRBV27 and TRBJ2-5; no reliable D call. The CDR3 totals 15 residues. Germline CDR1 reads MNHEY; CDR2 reads SMNVEV (reference sequence). The V end lost 4 bases, the J end lost 5 bases, and 17 bases lay between the germline ends. CDR3 amino acids: CASSSRPGQRETQYF. The DNA for the CDR3 is TGTGCCAGCAGTTCGCGACCTGGGCAAAGGGAGACCCAGTACTTC.

The chain couples TRBV30 to TRBJ2-6, with 7 bases matching TRBD1. Germline V gene lookup returns CDR1 GTSNPN and CDR2 SVGIG (reference sequence). The CDR3 extends over 17 amino acids. Losses at the gene ends were 5 bases for V and 4 bases for J; bases not matched to a gene: 14. CDR3 amino acids: CAWSTGQPVGGANVLTF. CDR3 coding DNA: TGTGCCTGGTCTACGGGACAGCCCGTGGGAGGGGCCAACGTCCTGACTTTC.

The table lists this clone with a count of one. The gene calls are TRBV6-5 and TRBJ2-2, with no clear D. Germline CDR1 and CDR2: MNHEY and SVGAGI. Trimming pared 6 bases from V and 6 bases from J, leaving 8 bases between. CDR3 length equals 12 residues. The CDR3 sequence: CASSRMAGELFF. DNA for the CDR3: TGTGCCAGCAGCCGGATGGCCGGGGAGCTGTTTTTT.

The chain carries TRBV2 and TRBJ1-1; D uncertain. The germline V gene encodes CDR1 SNHLY and CDR2 FYNNEI. Trimming shortened V by 4 bases and J by 1 base, and 16 bases separated the two germline ends. The CDR3 runs 16 residues. CDR3 amino acids: CASSAPTIVGNTEAFF. In DNA, the CDR3 is TGTGCCAGCAGTGCCCCGACGATCGTTGGGAACACTGAAGCTTTCTTT. Complete variable domain (other parts from reference TRBV2 and TRBJ1-1): EPEVTQTPSHQVTQMGQEVILRCVPISNHLYFYWYRQILGQKVEFLVSFYNNEISEKSEIFDDQFSVERPDGSNFTLKIRSTKLEDSAMYFCASSAPTIVGNTEAFFGQGTRLTVV.